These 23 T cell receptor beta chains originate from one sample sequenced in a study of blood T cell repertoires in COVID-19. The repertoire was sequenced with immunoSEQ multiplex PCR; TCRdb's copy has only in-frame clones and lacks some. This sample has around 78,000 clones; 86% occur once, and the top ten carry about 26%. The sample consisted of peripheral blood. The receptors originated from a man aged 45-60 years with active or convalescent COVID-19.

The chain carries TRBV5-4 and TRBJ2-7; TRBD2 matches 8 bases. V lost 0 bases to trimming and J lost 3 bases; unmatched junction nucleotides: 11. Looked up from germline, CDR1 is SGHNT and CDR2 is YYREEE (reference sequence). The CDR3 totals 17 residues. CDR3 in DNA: TGTGCCAGCAGCTTGGCCGAGGCTAGCGGGCCCTTCTACGAGCAGTACTTC. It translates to CASSLAEASGPFYEQYF.

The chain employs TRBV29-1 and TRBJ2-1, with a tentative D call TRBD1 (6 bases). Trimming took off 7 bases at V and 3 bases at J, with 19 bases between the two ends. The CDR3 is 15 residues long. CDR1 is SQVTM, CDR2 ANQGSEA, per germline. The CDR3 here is CSGRQDTAYYNEQFF. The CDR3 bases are TGCAGCGGTAGACAGGATACAGCCTACTACAATGAGCAGTTCTTC.

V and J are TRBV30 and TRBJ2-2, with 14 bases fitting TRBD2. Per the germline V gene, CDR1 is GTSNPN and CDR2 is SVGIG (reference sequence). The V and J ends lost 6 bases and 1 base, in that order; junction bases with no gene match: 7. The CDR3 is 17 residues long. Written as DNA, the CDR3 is TGTGCCTGTGGCGGACTAGCGGGAGGTCGGAACACCGGGGAGCTGTTTTTT. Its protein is CACGGLAGGRNTGELFF.

The CDR3 sequence is CASSLLGLYQPQHF. CDR3 sequence (DNA): TGTGCCAGCAGTTTACTCGGACTTTATCAGCCCCAGCATTTT. The chain has TRBV27 and TRBJ1-5; D call uncertain. The CDR3 has 14 amino acids. Trimming left V 2 bases short and J 5 bases short, with 10 bases between. In germline, CDR1 is MNHEY, CDR2 SMNVEV (reference sequence).

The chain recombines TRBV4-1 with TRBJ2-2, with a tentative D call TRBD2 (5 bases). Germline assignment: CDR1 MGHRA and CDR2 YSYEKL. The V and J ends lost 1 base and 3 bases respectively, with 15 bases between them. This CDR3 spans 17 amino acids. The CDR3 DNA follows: TGCGCCAGCAGCCAAGTGAACTTGGGAGTGGACACCGGGGAGCTGTTTTTT. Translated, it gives CASSQVNLGVDTGELFF.

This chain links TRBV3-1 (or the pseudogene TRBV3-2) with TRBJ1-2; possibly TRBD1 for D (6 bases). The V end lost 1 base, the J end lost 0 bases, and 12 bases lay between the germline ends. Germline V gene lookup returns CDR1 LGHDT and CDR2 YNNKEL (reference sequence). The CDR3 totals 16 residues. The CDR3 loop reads CASSQVWAGANYGYTF. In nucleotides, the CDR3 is TGTGCCAGCAGCCAAGTTTGGGCAGGGGCTAACTATGGCTACACCTTC.

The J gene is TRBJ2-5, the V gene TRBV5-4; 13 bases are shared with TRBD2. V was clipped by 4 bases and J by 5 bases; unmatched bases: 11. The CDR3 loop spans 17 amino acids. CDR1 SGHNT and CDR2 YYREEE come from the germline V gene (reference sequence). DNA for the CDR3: TGTGCCAGCAGCCCAGGACTAGCGGGGGACCTCGGGGAGACCCAGTACTTC. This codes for CASSPGLAGDLGETQYF.

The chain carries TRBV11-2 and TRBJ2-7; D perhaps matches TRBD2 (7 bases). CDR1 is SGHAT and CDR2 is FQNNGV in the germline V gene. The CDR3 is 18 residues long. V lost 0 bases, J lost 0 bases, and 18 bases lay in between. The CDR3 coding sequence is TGTGCCAGCAGCTTAGATCTAATCGGCGGGGGCGGCTCCTACGAGCAGTACTTC. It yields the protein CASSLDLIGGGGSYEQYF.

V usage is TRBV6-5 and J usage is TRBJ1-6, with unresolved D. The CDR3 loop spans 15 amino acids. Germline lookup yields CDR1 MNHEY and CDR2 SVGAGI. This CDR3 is CAAAWTDVYNSPLHF. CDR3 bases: TGTGCGGCTGCTTGGACTGATGTCTATAATTCACCCCTCCACTTT.

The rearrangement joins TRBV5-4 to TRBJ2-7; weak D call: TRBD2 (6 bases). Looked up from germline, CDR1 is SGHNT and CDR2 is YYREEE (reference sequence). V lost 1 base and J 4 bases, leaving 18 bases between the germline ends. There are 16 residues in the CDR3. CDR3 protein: CASSLRGPRGSYEQYF. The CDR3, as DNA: TGTGCCAGCAGCTTGAGAGGTCCCCGGGGGTCTTACGAGCAGTACTTC.

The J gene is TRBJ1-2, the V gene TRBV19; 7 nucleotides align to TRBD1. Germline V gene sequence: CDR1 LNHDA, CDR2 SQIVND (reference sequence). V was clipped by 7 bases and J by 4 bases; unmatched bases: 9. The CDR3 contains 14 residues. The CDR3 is CASTSLDRAYGYTF. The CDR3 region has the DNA TGTGCCAGTACGAGCCTCGACAGGGCCTATGGCTACACCTTC.

CDR3 amino acids: CSVEDGDRGNYTF. The DNA of the CDR3 is TGCAGCGTTGAAGATGGAGACAGGGGGAACTACACCTTC. This chain joins TRBV29-1 and TRBJ1-2, with 9 bases lining up with TRBD1. Germline V lookup: CDR1 SQVTM, CDR2 ANQGSEA. With 0 bases clipped from V and 10 bases from J, the junction kept 6 bases outside the gene matches. CDR3 length: 13 residues.

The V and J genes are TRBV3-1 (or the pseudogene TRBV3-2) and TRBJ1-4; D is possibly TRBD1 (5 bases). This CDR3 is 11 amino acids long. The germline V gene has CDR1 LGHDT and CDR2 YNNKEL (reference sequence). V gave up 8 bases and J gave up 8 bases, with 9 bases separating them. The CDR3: CASRQTEKLFF. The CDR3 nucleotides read TGTGCCAGCCGACAGACAGAAAAACTGTTTTTT.

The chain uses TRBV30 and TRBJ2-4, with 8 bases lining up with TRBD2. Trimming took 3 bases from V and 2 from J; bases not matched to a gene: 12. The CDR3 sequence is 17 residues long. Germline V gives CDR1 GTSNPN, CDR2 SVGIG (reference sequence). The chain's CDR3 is CAWSANLAGTTKNIQYF. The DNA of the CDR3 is TGTGCCTGGAGCGCAAACCTAGCGGGTACAACCAAAAACATTCAGTACTTC.

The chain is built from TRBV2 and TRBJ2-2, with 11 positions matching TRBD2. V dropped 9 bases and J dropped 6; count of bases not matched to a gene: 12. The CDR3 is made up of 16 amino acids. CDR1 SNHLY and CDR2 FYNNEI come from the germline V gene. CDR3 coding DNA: TGTGCCAGTGGAATAGCGGGGGGGCTCGCCCCCGGGGAGCTGTTTTTT. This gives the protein CASGIAGGLAPGELFF.

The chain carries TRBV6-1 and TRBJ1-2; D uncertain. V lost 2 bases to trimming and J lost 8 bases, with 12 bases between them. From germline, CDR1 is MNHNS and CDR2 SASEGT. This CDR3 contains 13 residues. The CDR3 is CASSESRVIGYTF. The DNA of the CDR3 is TGTGCCAGCAGTGAATCCCGGGTAATAGGCTACACCTTC.

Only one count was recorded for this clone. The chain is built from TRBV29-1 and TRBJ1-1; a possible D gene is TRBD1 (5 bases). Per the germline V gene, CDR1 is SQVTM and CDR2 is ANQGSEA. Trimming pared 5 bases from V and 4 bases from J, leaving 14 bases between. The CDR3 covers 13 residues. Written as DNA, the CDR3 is TGCAGCGTTAGGGGAGGGCAGGGCACTGAAGCTTTCTTT. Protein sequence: CSVRGGQGTEAFF.

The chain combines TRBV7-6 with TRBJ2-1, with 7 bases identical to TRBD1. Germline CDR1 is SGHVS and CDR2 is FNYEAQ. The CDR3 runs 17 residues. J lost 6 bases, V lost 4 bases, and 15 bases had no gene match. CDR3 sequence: CASSSSTGTEVFNEQFF. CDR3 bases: TGTGCCAGCAGCTCAAGTACCGGGACAGAGGTCTTCAATGAGCAGTTCTTC.

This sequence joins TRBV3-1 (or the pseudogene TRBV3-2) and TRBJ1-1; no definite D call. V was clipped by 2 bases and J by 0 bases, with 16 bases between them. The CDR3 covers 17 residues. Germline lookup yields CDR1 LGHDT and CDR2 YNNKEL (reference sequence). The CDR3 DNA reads TGTGCCAGCAGCCAATACGTAAGAGGTGGTTTGAACACTGAAGCTTTCTTT. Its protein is CASSQYVRGGLNTEAFF.

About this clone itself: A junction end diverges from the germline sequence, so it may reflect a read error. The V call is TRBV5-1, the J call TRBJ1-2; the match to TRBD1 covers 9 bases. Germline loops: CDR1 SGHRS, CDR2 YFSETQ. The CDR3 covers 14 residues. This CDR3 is CASRLGQGIYGYTF. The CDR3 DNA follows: TGCGCCAGCAGGTTGGGACAGGGTATCTATGGCTACACCTTC.

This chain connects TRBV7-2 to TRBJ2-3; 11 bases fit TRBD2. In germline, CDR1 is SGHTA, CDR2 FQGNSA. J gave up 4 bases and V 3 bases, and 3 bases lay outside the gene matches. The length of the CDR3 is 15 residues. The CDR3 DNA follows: TGTGCCAGCAGCTTGCTAGCGGGGGGTCCAGATACGCAGTATTTT. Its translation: CASSLLAGGPDTQYF.

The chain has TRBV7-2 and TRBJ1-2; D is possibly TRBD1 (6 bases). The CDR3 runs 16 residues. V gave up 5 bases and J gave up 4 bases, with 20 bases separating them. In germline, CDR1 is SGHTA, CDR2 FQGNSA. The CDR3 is CASSPIPGQIIYGYTF. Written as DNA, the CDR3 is TGTGCCAGCAGCCCCATACCGGGACAAATAATCTATGGCTACACCTTC.

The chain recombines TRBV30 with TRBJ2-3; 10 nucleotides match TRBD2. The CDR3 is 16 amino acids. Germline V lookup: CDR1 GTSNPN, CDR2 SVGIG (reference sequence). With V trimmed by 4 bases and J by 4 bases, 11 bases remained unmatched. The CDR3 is CAWTRGASGSADTQYF. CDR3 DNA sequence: TGTGCCTGGACCAGAGGGGCTAGCGGGAGTGCAGATACGCAGTATTTT. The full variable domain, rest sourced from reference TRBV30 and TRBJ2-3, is SQTIHQWPATLVQPVGSPLSLECTVEGTSNPNLYWYRQAAGRGLQLLFYSVGIGQISSEVPQNLSASRPQDRQFILSSKKLLLSDSGFYLCAWTRGASGSADTQYFGPGTRLTVL.